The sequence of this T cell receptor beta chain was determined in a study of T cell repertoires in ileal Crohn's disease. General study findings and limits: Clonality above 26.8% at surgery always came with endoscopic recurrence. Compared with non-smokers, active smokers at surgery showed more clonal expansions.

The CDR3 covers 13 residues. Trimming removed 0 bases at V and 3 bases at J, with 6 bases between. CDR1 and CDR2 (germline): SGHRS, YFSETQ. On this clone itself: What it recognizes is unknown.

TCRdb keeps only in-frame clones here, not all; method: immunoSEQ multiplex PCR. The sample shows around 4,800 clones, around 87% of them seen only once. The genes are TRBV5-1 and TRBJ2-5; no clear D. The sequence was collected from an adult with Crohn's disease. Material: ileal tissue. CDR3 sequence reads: CASSLAVEETQYF. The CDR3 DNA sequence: TGCGCCAGCAGCTTGGCGGTGGAAGAGACCCAGTACTTC.